One and the same sample provided the 28 T cell receptor beta chains below, sequenced in a study of blood T cell repertoires in COVID-19 (dated by TCRdb to the early 2020s). Library construction relied on the immunoSEQ multiplex PCR assay. Not all clones reach the TCRdb copy of this immuneACCESS table, which keeps in-frame sequences only. Checked studies attribute under half of the gap to unresolved V genes and leave the rest unexplained. The sample table shows fewer than 35,000 clones, and around 90% are seen once. The leading ten clones occupy about 1.4% of the sample. Sequenced sample: peripheral blood. The origin of the receptors is a man between 60 and 75 years old with active COVID-19.

The chain is built from TRBV18 and TRBJ1-4; D gene ambiguous. In germline, CDR1 is KGHSH, CDR2 LQKENI. This CDR3 is built from 12 residues. Trimming cost V 6 bases and J 7 bases, with 9 bases left between them. CDR3 bases: TGTGCCAGCTCGGGAGTGAGTGAAAAACTGTTTTTT. Translated, it gives CASSGVSEKLFF.

The chain couples TRBV15 to TRBJ1-2; the match to TRBD1 covers 8 bases. Trimming took 5 bases from V and 4 from J; bases not matched to a gene: 3. Germline V CDR1 and CDR2: LNHNV, YYDKDF (reference sequence). The CDR3 contains 13 residues. CDR3 loop: CATSGGQGYGYTF. In nucleotides, the CDR3 is TGTGCCACCAGCGGCGGACAGGGCTATGGCTACACCTTC.

V usage is TRBV19 and J usage is TRBJ1-5; unclear D gene. Trimming took off 6 bases at V and 0 bases at J, with 9 bases between the two ends. The germline CDR1 and CDR2 sequences are LNHDA and SQIVND (reference sequence). CDR3 length: 14 residues. This chain's CDR3 is CASRIRDSNQPQHF. The CDR3 DNA follows: TGTGCCAGTAGAATTCGAGATAGCAATCAGCCCCAGCATTTT.

V and J are TRBV5-1 and TRBJ1-4; maybe TRBD1 (6 bases). The CDR3 is 15 residues long. Trimming removed 4 bases from V and 4 bases from J, with 14 bases in between. In germline, CDR1 is SGHRS, CDR2 YFSETQ. The CDR3 DNA sequence: TGCGCCAGCAGCGTGGGGGGCAGTCGTAATGAAAAACTGTTTTTT. Protein sequence: CASSVGGSRNEKLFF.

The chain carries TRBV7-9 and TRBJ1-1; D is uncertain. The V end lost 6 bases, the J end lost 3 bases, and 11 bases lay between the germline ends. The CDR3 runs 13 residues. Germline lookup yields CDR1 SEHNR and CDR2 FQNEAQ (reference sequence). The CDR3 spells CASRSGSDTEAFF. In DNA form, the CDR3 reads TGTGCCAGCAGAAGCGGGTCGGACACTGAAGCTTTCTTT.

The CDR3: CAIRAGLAGGSSYNEQFF. For the CDR3, the DNA is TGTGCCATCAGGGCCGGCCTAGCGGGGGGGAGCTCCTACAATGAGCAGTTCTTC. V and J are TRBV10-3 and TRBJ2-1, with 12 positions matching TRBD2. Germline-derived CDR1 and CDR2 are ENHRY and SYGVKD. V lost 6 bases and J lost 0; bases outside the gene matches: 9. CDR3 length equals 18 residues.

This chain connects TRBV5-1 to TRBJ1-1; possible D gene TRBD1, 5 bases. This CDR3 has 16 residues. Looked up from germline, CDR1 is SGHRS and CDR2 is YFSETQ. Trimming stripped 1 base from V and 1 base from J, with 14 bases between. The CDR3 reads CASSLFRTGENTEAFF. The CDR3 DNA sequence: TGCGCCAGCAGCTTGTTTAGAACAGGCGAGAACACTGAAGCTTTCTTT.

V is TRBV6-5 and J is TRBJ2-3; possibly TRBD2 for D (7 bases). The germline gives CDR1 MNHEY, CDR2 SVGAGI. Trimming stripped 2 bases from V and 8 bases from J, with 14 bases between. This CDR3 spans 14 amino acids. The CDR3 DNA reads TGTGCCAGCAGTTACCAGGGGAGGGAAGGTACGCAGTATTTT. Translation gives CASSYQGREGTQYF.

This sequence joins TRBV6-5 and TRBJ2-7; D gene uncertain. Trimming took 7 bases from V and 2 from J, leaving 6 bases between them. The CDR3 covers 11 residues. Germline V gene data show CDR1 as MNHEY and CDR2 as SVGAGI. CDR3 in amino acids: CASIRAYEQYF. The CDR3 DNA sequence: TGTGCCAGCATACGGGCCTACGAGCAGTACTTC.

The chain couples TRBV4-1 to TRBJ1-4; no firm D call. The CDR3 has 15 amino acids. The germline V and J ends were trimmed by 0 bases and 3 bases, with 8 bases remaining between them. In germline, CDR1 is MGHRA, CDR2 YSYEKL. The CDR3 is CASSQDGGPNEKLFF. The CDR3 DNA reads TGCGCCAGCAGCCAAGATGGAGGTCCTAATGAAAAACTGTTTTTT.

V usage is TRBV7-2 and J usage is TRBJ1-2, with 7 bases fitting TRBD1. Germline V gives CDR1 SGHTA, CDR2 FQGNSA. The CDR3 consists of 14 residues. V lost 0 bases and J lost 8; bases outside the gene matches: 6. The CDR3 region is CASSLAGGGGGYTF. Written as DNA, the CDR3 is TGTGCCAGCAGCTTAGCTGGAGGGGGCGGCGGCTACACCTTC.

The chain is built from TRBV10-1 and TRBJ2-3; 9 nucleotides line up with TRBD2. Losses at the gene ends were 3 bases for V and 0 bases for J; bases not matched to a gene: 4. Germline CDR1 is WNHNN and CDR2 is SYGVQD (reference sequence). This CDR3 region has 16 residues. This CDR3 reads CASSDASGASTDTQYF. In nucleotides, the CDR3 is TGCGCCAGCAGTGATGCTAGCGGGGCTAGCACAGATACGCAGTATTTT.

V gene TRBV24-1 combines with J gene TRBJ2-5, with a tentative D call TRBD2 (6 bases). The CDR3 has 17 amino acids. Trimming took 0 bases from V and 2 from J, leaving 15 bases between them. Germline CDR1 KGHDR, CDR2 SFDVKD. The CDR3 DNA reads as TGTGCCACCAGTGATTTGCAAATCGGGGGTCAGCAAGAGACCCAGTACTTC. Protein: CATSDLQIGGQQETQYF.

J is TRBJ1-2 and V is TRBV4-3, with unresolved D. Germline lookup yields CDR1 LGHNA and CDR2 YSLEER. Trimming removed 0 bases at V and 5 bases at J, with 13 bases between. CDR3 length: 15 amino acids. The CDR3 sequence: CASSQDFGVRYGYTF. CDR3 nucleotide sequence: TGCGCCAGCAGCCAAGATTTCGGGGTCAGGTATGGCTACACCTTC.

V gene TRBV5-8 combines with J gene TRBJ2-2; D unresolved. Per the germline V gene, CDR1 is SGHTS and CDR2 is YDEGEE. The germline V and J ends were trimmed by 2 bases and 4 bases, with 15 bases remaining between them. CDR3 length equals 16 residues. The CDR3 nucleotides are TGTGCCAGCAGCTTACGAGGTCTGTCCGGCACCGGGGAGCTGTTTTTT. This translates into CASSLRGLSGTGELFF.

The chain is built from TRBV5-1 and TRBJ2-3; weak D call: TRBD2 (5 bases). Per germline, CDR1 SGHRS and CDR2 YFSETQ. Trimming took off 4 bases at V and 2 bases at J, with 17 bases between the two ends. This CDR3 has 16 residues. The CDR3 DNA sequence: TGCGCCAGCAGCCCATGGGAGCGGTTTCTCACAGATACGCAGTATTTT. This sequence encodes CASSPWERFLTDTQYF.

The chain has TRBV4-1 and TRBJ1-2; D may be TRBD1 (5 bases). Germline CDR1 and CDR2: MGHRA and YSYEKL. The CDR3 consists of 18 residues. Between the trimmed V and J ends, which lost 4 bases and 4 bases, there was a span of 25 bases. In DNA form, the CDR3 reads TGCGCCAGCAGCCCTCTAGCCGGGACTTCGTTATCCCTCTATGGCTACACCTTC. Amino acids: CASSPLAGTSLSLYGYTF.

The chain is built from TRBV10-3 and TRBJ1-5; tentatively, D is TRBD1 (5 bases). Trimming cost V 8 bases and J 4 bases, with 9 bases left between them. Germline V gene lookup returns CDR1 ENHRY and CDR2 SYGVKD. CDR3 size: 12 residues. CDR3 residues: CAIGDWNQPQHF. In nucleotides, the CDR3 is TGTGCCATCGGGGACTGGAATCAGCCCCAGCATTTT.

The chain is built from TRBV18 and TRBJ1-5, with TRBD1 identical over 11 bases. Trimming cost V 3 bases and J 6 bases; bases outside gene matches: 4. Germline lookup yields CDR1 KGHSH and CDR2 LQKENI. The CDR3 runs 15 residues. This CDR3 reads CASSPGQGAGQPQHF. CDR3 nucleotide sequence: TGTGCCAGCTCACCCGGACAGGGGGCCGGTCAGCCCCAGCATTTT.

This clone appeared once. The J gene is TRBJ2-7, the V gene TRBV20-1; D not resolved. This CDR3 spans 15 amino acids. From germline, CDR1 is DFQATT and CDR2 SNEGSKA (reference sequence). Deletions cut 3 bases from V and 0 bases from J, with 15 bases between. The CDR3 nucleotides read TGCAGTGCTAGTGGGCATTTCAAAAGCTCCTACGAGCAGTACTTC. Translated, it gives CSASGHFKSSYEQYF.

This chain uses TRBV30 with TRBJ2-4; TRBD2 matches at 8 bases. The junction had 6 bases not matched to a gene; V was cut back by 2 bases and J by 6 bases. In germline, CDR1 is GTSNPN, CDR2 SVGIG (reference sequence). The CDR3 contains 14 residues. DNA for the CDR3: TGTGCCTGGAGTCCAGCGGGGGTGATAAACATTCAGTACTTC. Encoded protein: CAWSPAGVINIQYF.

CDR3 in amino acids: CASRGQGFLSGNTIYF. In DNA form, the CDR3 reads TGTGCCAGCAGAGGACAGGGCTTCCTCTCTGGAAACACCATATATTTT. The genes are TRBV19 and TRBJ1-3, with 8 bases matching TRBD1. The J segment lost 0 bases and the V segment lost 9 bases, leaving 10 bases of the junction unmatched. There are 16 residues in the CDR3. In germline, CDR1 is LNHDA, CDR2 SQIVND (reference sequence).

J is TRBJ2-1 and V is TRBV7-2; TRBD2 might be the D (5 bases). The germline gives CDR1 SGHTA, CDR2 FQGNSA. The CDR3 length is 14 residues. V was cut by 1 base and J by 9 bases, with 13 bases left in between. DNA of the CDR3: TGTGCCAGCAGCTTAGTGCTAGCTACCGGTGAGCAGTTCTTC. This translates into CASSLVLATGEQFF. The variable domain in full, with the rest retrieved from reference TRBV7-2 and TRBJ2-1, is GAGVSQSPSNKVTEKGKDVELRCDPISGHTALYWYRQSLGQGLEFLIYFQGNSAPDKSGLPSDRFSAERTGGSVSTLTIQRTQQEDSAVYLCASSLVLATGEQFFGPGTRLTVL.

The rearrangement joins TRBV9 to TRBJ1-4, with D tentatively TRBD1 (5 bases). Trimming took 7 bases from V and 0 from J, leaving 10 bases between them. There are 14 residues in the CDR3. Per germline, CDR1 SGDLS and CDR2 YYNGEE. This CDR3 reads CASGGLATNEKLFF. The CDR3, as DNA: TGTGCCAGCGGGGGACTTGCAACTAATGAAAAACTGTTTTTT.

The V gene is TRBV4-1, the J gene TRBJ1-5; perhaps TRBD1 as D (5 bases). Germline V gene lookup returns CDR1 MGHRA and CDR2 YSYEKL. The CDR3 extends over 15 amino acids. Trimming stripped 3 bases from V and 4 bases from J, with 13 bases between. The CDR3 protein is CASSQGWTRNQPQHF. Written as DNA, the CDR3 is TGCGCCAGCAGCCAGGGCTGGACACGTAATCAGCCCCAGCATTTT.

V usage is TRBV5-4 and J usage is TRBJ1-1; D ambiguous. The V gene's germline CDR1 is SGHNT and CDR2 YYREEE (reference sequence). The CDR3 length is 15 residues. The V end was cut by 4 bases, the J end by 1 base, with 14 bases between. The CDR3, as DNA: TGTGCCAGCAGCCCAAACACGGGATCGAACACTGAAGCTTTCTTT. Protein sequence: CASSPNTGSNTEAFF.

The rearrangement joins TRBV7-2 to TRBJ2-5, with 9 bases lining up with TRBD2. The CDR3 is made up of 16 amino acids. CDR1 is SGHTA and CDR2 is FQGNSA in the germline V gene. The V and J ends lost 3 bases and 5 bases, in that order; junction bases with no gene match: 10. The DNA for the CDR3 is TGTGCCAGCAGCTTTGGCGGGGGGGCGATCGGTGAGACCCAGTACTTC. It codes for CASSFGGGAIGETQYF.

The chain has TRBV15 and TRBJ2-1, with 8 bases identical to TRBD1. The CDR3 has 14 amino acids. From germline, CDR1 is LNHNV and CDR2 YYDKDF (reference sequence). Germline trimming cut 2 bases from V and 8 bases from J; bases unmatched to any gene: 5. As DNA, the CDR3 is TGTGCCACCAGCAGAAGGACAGGGATCGATGAGCAGTTCTTC. This codes for CATSRRTGIDEQFF.